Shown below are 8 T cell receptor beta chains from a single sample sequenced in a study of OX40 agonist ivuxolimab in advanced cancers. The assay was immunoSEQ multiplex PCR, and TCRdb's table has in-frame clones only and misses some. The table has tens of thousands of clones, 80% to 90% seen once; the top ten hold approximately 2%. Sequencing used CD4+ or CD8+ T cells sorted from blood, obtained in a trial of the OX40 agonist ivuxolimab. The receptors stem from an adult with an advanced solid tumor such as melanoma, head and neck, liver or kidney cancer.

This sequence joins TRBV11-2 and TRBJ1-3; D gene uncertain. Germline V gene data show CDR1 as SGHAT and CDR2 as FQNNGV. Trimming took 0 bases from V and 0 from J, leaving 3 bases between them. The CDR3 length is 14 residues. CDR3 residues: CASSLDPSGNTIYF. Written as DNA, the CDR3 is TGTGCCAGCAGCTTAGATCCCTCTGGAAACACCATATATTTT.

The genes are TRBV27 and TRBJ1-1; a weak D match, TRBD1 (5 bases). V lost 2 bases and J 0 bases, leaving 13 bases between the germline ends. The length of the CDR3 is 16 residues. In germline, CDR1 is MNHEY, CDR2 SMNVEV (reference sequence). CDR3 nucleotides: TGTGCCAGCAGTTTAAAGGGGAGGGGCATGAACACTGAAGCTTTCTTT. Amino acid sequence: CASSLKGRGMNTEAFF.

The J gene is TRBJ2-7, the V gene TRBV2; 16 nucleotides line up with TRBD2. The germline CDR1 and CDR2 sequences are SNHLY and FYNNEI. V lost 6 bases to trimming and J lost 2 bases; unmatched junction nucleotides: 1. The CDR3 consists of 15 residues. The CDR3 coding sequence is TGTGCCAGCAGGGGACTAGCGGGAGGGCCCTACGAGCAGTACTTC. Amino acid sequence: CASRGLAGGPYEQYF.

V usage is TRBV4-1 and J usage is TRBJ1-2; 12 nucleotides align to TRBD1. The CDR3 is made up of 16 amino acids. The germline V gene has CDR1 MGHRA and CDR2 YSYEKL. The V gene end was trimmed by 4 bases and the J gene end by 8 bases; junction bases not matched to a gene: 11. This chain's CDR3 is CASSPGGTGGVKGYTF. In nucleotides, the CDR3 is TGCGCCAGCAGCCCCGGGGGGACAGGGGGCGTGAAGGGCTACACCTTC.

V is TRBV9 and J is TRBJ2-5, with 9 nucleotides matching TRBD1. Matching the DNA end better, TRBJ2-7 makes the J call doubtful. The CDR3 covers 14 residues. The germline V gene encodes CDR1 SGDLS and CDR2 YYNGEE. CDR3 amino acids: CASSPRGQGYEQYF. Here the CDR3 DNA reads TGTGCCAGCAGCCCGAGGGGACAGGGATACGAGCAGTACTTC.

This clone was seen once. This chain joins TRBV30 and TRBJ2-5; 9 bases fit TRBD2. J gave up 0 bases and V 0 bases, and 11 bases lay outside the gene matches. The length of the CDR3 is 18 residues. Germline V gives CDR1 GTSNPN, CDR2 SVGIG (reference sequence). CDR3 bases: TGTGCCTGGAGTGTATGGGCTAGCGGGGTCCCGTACCAAGAGACCCAGTACTTC. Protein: CAWSVWASGVPYQETQYF.

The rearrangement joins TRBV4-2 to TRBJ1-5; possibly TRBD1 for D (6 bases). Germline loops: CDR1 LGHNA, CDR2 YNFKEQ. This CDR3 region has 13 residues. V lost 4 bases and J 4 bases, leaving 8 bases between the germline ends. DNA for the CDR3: TGTGCCAGCAGCCCGGGGACAAATCAGCCCCAGCATTTT. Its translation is CASSPGTNQPQHF.

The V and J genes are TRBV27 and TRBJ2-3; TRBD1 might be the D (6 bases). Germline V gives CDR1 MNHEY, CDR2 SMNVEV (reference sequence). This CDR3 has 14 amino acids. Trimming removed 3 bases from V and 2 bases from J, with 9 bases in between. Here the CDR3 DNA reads TGTGCCAGCAGTTTTGGACAGTACACAGATACGCAGTATTTT. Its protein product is CASSFGQYTDTQYF.